This T cell receptor beta chain emerged from a study of identical twins. This CDR3 is built from 11 residues. The V end lost 3 bases, the J end lost 8 bases, and 7 bases lay between the germline ends. Germline V gene data show CDR1 as DFQATT and CDR2 as SNEGSKA (reference sequence). Everyone who gave samples was a healthy Caucasian. TCRdb recomputed calls from the 5' RACE reads with MiXCR, one row per CDR3 protein. The sample shows hundreds of thousands of distinct CDR3 sequences, roughly 7.2% of them seen only once. General study results and limits: Twin pairs' shared out-of-frame alpha sequences were enriched in low generation probability.

To note about this clonotype: Its antigen is as yet unknown.

The same sample was also used in a study of yellow fever vaccine responses in identical twins.

This sequence originates from a woman in her late teens or twenties in good health. The rearrangement joins TRBV20-1 to TRBJ1-4, with a weak D call TRBD1 (6 bases). The specimen was PBMCs. The CDR3 DNA reads TGCAGTGCTAGTACAGGGGAAAAACTGTTTTTT. It is translated as CSASTGEKLFF.